This is a list of T cell receptor beta chains from one sample in a study of blood T cell repertoires in COVID-19. Sequencing was performed with immunoSEQ multiplex PCR; in TCRdb, only in-frame clones are kept and a portion is missing. The sample includes over 90,000 clones, 80% to 90% seen only once; the top ten take just under 10%. Sequencing used peripheral blood. These receptors were obtained from a man aged 35-49 years with active or convalescent COVID-19. The CDR3 runs from the conserved cysteine through the conserved F or W. Fields, in order: CDR3 DNA, CDR3 protein, clone size, J gene, V gene, D gene. The D gene is left open where the match is weak. Size values are once, few and many counts, or a class for expanded clones, and some rows have none.

CDR3 DNA: TGTGCCATCAGACCGGGACAGGGGGTCGAGCAGTACTTC
CDR3 protein: CAIRPGQGVEQYF
clone size: .
J gene: TRBJ2-7
V gene: TRBV10-3
D gene: TRBD1

CDR3 DNA: TGTGCCAGCAGTCAGGGCGTTTTGGCCGGGGAGCTGTTTTTT
CDR3 protein: CASSQGVLAGELFF
clone size: once
J gene: TRBJ2-2
V gene: TRBV2
D gene: .

CDR3 DNA: TGTGCCATCAGTGACACAGGGTCTTTCTATGGCTACACCTTC
CDR3 protein: CAISDTGSFYGYTF
clone size: .
J gene: TRBJ1-2
V gene: TRBV10-3
D gene: .

CDR3 DNA: TGTGCCAGCAGTGAATTGCGGGGGGATACCTACAATGAGCAGTTCTTC
CDR3 protein: CASSELRGDTYNEQFF
clone size: few
J gene: TRBJ2-1
V gene: TRBV25-1
D gene: TRBD2

CDR3 DNA: TGTGCCAGCAGCGTTCTAGGACAGGGCGAGAGGCAGTTCTTC
CDR3 protein: CASSVLGQGERQFF
clone size: once
J gene: TRBJ2-1
V gene: TRBV9
D gene: TRBD1

CDR3 DNA: TGTGCCAGCAGCGTAGACGGTGATACGCAGTATTTT
CDR3 protein: CASSVDGDTQYF
clone size: .
J gene: TRBJ2-3
V gene: TRBV9
D gene: .

CDR3 DNA: TGTGCCAGCAGTGACCGCCCTTCCAGCCAAGAGACCCAGTACTTC
CDR3 protein: CASSDRPSSQETQYF
clone size: .
J gene: TRBJ2-5
V gene: TRBV6-4
D gene: .

CDR3 DNA: TGCGCCAGCCTGACTAGCGGGGGGGCTGATGAGCAGTTCTTC
CDR3 protein: CASLTSGGADEQFF
clone size: .
J gene: TRBJ2-1
V gene: TRBV5-1
D gene: TRBD2

CDR3 DNA: TGTGCCACCAGCAGCGTGAGTGAGCAGTTCTTC
CDR3 protein: CATSSVSEQFF
clone size: once
J gene: TRBJ2-1
V gene: TRBV15
D gene: .

CDR3 DNA: TGTGCCAGCAGCCCGGGGGACAGGGAGTTGAGCAAACTGTTTTTT
CDR3 protein: CASSPGDRELSKLFF
clone size: once
J gene: TRBJ1-4
V gene: TRBV7-9
D gene: TRBD1

CDR3 DNA: TGTGCCATCAGTGAGGCTAGGACAGGGAGGCATGAGACCCAGTACTTC
CDR3 protein: CAISEARTGRHETQYF
clone size: once
J gene: TRBJ2-5
V gene: TRBV10-3
D gene: TRBD1

CDR3 DNA: TGTGCCAGCAGCGCCCTTCTAGGTGAGGGCGAGCAGTACTTC
CDR3 protein: CASSALLGEGEQYF
clone size: .
J gene: TRBJ2-7
V gene: TRBV9
D gene: .

CDR3 DNA: TGTGCCAGCAGGGGAGGACAGGGTAACACTGAAGCTTTCTTT
CDR3 protein: CASRGGQGNTEAFF
clone size: .
J gene: TRBJ1-1
V gene: TRBV6-5
D gene: TRBD1

CDR3 DNA: TGTGCCAGCACCGGACCCAGGGGAGATCAGCCCCAGCATTTT
CDR3 protein: CASTGPRGDQPQHF
clone size: once
J gene: TRBJ1-5
V gene: TRBV6-5
D gene: .

CDR3 DNA: TGTGCCAGCAGTTCTATTAGAGGACACTTGAACACTGAAGCTTTCTTT
CDR3 protein: CASSSIRGHLNTEAFF
clone size: .
J gene: TRBJ1-1
V gene: TRBV6-6
D gene: .

CDR3 DNA: TGTGCCAGCAGTTTACGCAGTGAGCAGTTCTTC
CDR3 protein: CASSLRSEQFF
clone size: .
J gene: TRBJ2-1
V gene: TRBV12-3/TRBV12-4
D gene: .

CDR3 DNA: TGTGCCAGCAGCCCCGGGACAGGGGCTAACACTGAAGCTTTCTTT
CDR3 protein: CASSPGTGANTEAFF
clone size: .
J gene: TRBJ1-1
V gene: TRBV11-3
D gene: TRBD1

CDR3 DNA: TGTGCCAGCAGCTCTGGACCGGCGACAGCTAATTTT
CDR3 protein: CASSSGPATANF
clone size: .
J gene: TRBJ1-4
V gene: TRBV7-9
D gene: .

CDR3 DNA: TGTGCCAGCAGCTCTAGCGGGGGGGCCACAGATACGCAGTATTTT
CDR3 protein: CASSSSGGATDTQYF
clone size: .
J gene: TRBJ2-3
V gene: TRBV11-2
D gene: TRBD2

CDR3 DNA: TGTGCCAGCAGCGTAGCCGCGGGGGCAACTAATGAAAAACTGTTTTTT
CDR3 protein: CASSVAAGATNEKLFF
clone size: .
J gene: TRBJ1-4
V gene: TRBV9
D gene: .

CDR3 DNA: TGTGCCAGCAGCTTAGGTGGGACAGGTCTCTACGAGCAGTACTTC
CDR3 protein: CASSLGGTGLYEQYF
clone size: .
J gene: TRBJ2-7
V gene: TRBV11-2
D gene: TRBD1

CDR3 DNA: TGTGCCAGCAGTTACGACGGCTTGGGACAGGGCGGTCAAGAGACCCAGTACTTC
CDR3 protein: CASSYDGLGQGGQETQYF
clone size: .
J gene: TRBJ2-5
V gene: TRBV6-2/TRBV6-3
D gene: TRBD1

CDR3 DNA: TGTGCCAGCAGTTCGGACAGGGTGGCAAACATTCAGTACTTC
CDR3 protein: CASSSDRVANIQYF
clone size: .
J gene: TRBJ2-4
V gene: TRBV27
D gene: TRBD1

CDR3 DNA: TGTGCCAGCAGCCGGGACAGCTCACCCGGGGATGGCTACACCTTC
CDR3 protein: CASSRDSSPGDGYTF
clone size: once
J gene: TRBJ1-2
V gene: TRBV7-9
D gene: TRBD1

CDR3 DNA: TGTGCCAGCAGGAACCGGGTAGATCAGCCCCAGCATTTT
CDR3 protein: CASRNRVDQPQHF
clone size: .
J gene: TRBJ1-5
V gene: TRBV6-6
D gene: .

CDR3 DNA: TGTGCCAGCAGCTCCCCCGGAGCCGTCGATGAGCAGTTCTTC
CDR3 protein: CASSSPGAVDEQFF
clone size: .
J gene: TRBJ2-1
V gene: TRBV7-2
D gene: .

CDR3 DNA: TGCGCCAGCAGCTTGGAGCTCTTAACTGAAGCTTTCTTT
CDR3 protein: CASSLELLTEAFF
clone size: .
J gene: TRBJ1-1
V gene: TRBV5-1
D gene: .

CDR3 DNA: TGCGCCAGCAGCTTGGTTCCGGAGAGCAATCAGCCCCAGCATTTT
CDR3 protein: CASSLVPESNQPQHF
clone size: few
J gene: TRBJ1-5
V gene: TRBV5-1
D gene: .

CDR3 DNA: TGTGCCAGCAGACGATCGACAGCCGCAAATCAGCCCCAGCATTTT
CDR3 protein: CASRRSTAANQPQHF
clone size: once
J gene: TRBJ1-5
V gene: TRBV6-5
D gene: .

CDR3 DNA: TGCGCCAGCAGCTACCGCAGCGGGGGGGCCAGAGAGACCCAGTACTTC
CDR3 protein: CASSYRSGGARETQYF
clone size: .
J gene: TRBJ2-5
V gene: TRBV5-1
D gene: TRBD2

CDR3 DNA: TGTGCCAGCAGCCCTAGGGCTGGGGAGGGCTACAATGAGCAGTTCTTC
CDR3 protein: CASSPRAGEGYNEQFF
clone size: .
J gene: TRBJ2-1
V gene: TRBV7-7
D gene: TRBD2

CDR3 DNA: TGTGCCAGCAGTTCCCTCACGGGGGCGGGGGACTATGGCTACACCTTC
CDR3 protein: CASSSLTGAGDYGYTF
clone size: once
J gene: TRBJ1-2
V gene: TRBV25-1
D gene: .

CDR3 DNA: TGCGCCAGCAGCGTGACAGGCAATTCCTACAATGAGCAGTTCTTC
CDR3 protein: CASSVTGNSYNEQFF
clone size: .
J gene: TRBJ2-1
V gene: TRBV5-1
D gene: .

CDR3 DNA: TGTGCCAGCAGCGCCGGGACTAGCGGATACAATGAGCAGTTCTTC
CDR3 protein: CASSAGTSGYNEQFF
clone size: .
J gene: TRBJ2-1
V gene: TRBV9
D gene: TRBD2